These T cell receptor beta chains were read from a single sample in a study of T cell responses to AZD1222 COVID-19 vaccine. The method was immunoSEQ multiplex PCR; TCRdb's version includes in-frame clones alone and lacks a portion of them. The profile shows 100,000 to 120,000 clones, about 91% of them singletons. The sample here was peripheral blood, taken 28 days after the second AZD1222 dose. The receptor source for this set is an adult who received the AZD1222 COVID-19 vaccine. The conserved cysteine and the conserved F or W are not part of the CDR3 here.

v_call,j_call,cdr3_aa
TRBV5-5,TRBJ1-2,ATSGTVDGYT
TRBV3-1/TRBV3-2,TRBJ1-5,ASSQGHSNQPQH
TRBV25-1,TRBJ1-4,ASTPPGANNEKLF
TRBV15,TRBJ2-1,ATSRVASGREPTYNEQF
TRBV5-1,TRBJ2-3,ASSPDNTDTQY
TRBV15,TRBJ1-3,ATSRMLTDSGDTIY
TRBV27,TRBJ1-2,ASRHGNYGYT
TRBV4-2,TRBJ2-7,ASSFTGTGDVEQY
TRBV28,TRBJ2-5,ASSGGGLRETQY
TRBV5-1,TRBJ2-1,ASSFVSTSGAFNEQF
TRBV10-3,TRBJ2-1,AISYDLPSEQF
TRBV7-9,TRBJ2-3,ASSLGGVRGDTQY
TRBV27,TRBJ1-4,ASRSSSLSGGQKLF
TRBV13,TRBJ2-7,ASSLGQAEEQY
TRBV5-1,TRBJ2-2,ASSLRASGTGELF
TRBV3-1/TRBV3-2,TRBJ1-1,ASSQEVITEAF
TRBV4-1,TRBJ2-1,ASSQQGASYNEQF
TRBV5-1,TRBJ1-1,ASSFTGTANTEAF
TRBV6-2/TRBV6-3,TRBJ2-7,ASSYWAQGWSSYEQY
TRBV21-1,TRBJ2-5,ASSKKEGQREYQETQY
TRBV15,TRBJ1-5,ATSRDLDRISNQPQH
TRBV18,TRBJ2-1,ASSSLTGTSGNNEQF
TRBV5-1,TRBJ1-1,ASSPPRVTEAF
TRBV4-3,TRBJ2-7,ASSPLPSGTYEQY
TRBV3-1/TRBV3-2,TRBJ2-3,ASSHRGATDTQY
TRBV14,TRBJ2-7,ASSPLGKFPYEQY
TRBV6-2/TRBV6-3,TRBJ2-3,ASSYVGDTQY